Included here is one T cell receptor (beta chain) sequence, with context. Its antigen is unknown. The PCR used 60 Vbeta and 13 Jbeta primers. Only in-frame clones appear in the TCRdb table, and some are missing; sequencing was by immunoSEQ multiplex PCR. This table lists more than 95,000 clones. Germline V gene data show CDR1 as MDHEN and CDR2 as SYDVKM. This CDR3 spans 14 amino acids. Trimming shortened V by 2 bases and J by 5 bases, and 10 bases separated the two germline ends. The data belong to a study of cytomegalovirus exposure and HLA in healthy donors. Study-level results: Most of the CMV-associated TCR beta chains (in a later analysis) appeared to be HLA-restricted. Cytomegalovirus-associated status was assigned to about 180 TCR beta chains. Being productive about 87% or about 30% of the time was typical of most TCR beta V segments in an earlier analysis.

This TCR was sampled from a man aged 25-45 years in good health and CMV-seronegative. The chain carries TRBV28 and TRBJ2-1, with D unresolved. The sequenced material came from PBMCs. The CDR3 DNA reads as TGTGCCAGCAGTTTAATAGCTTTACACAATGAGCAGTTCTTC. Protein product: CASSLIALHNEQFF.